This T cell receptor (beta chain) was captured by sequencing in a study of blood T cell repertoires in COVID-19. Study in general: Collection of acute and convalescent COVID-19 samples took place in the United States, Italy and Spain.

The germline V gene encodes CDR1 MNHEY and CDR2 SVGAGI. This CDR3 has 14 residues. V lost 0 bases and J 8 bases, leaving 10 bases between the germline ends. Authors' methods: Amplification from reference gene primers served as the basis for estimated nucleated cell counts. The assay was immunoSEQ multiplex PCR, and TCRdb's table has in-frame clones only and misses some. The V and J calls and the clone size are those of that table, but D and trimming were determined from the DNA. The sample has about 210,000 clones; roughly four fifths are singletons. This clone was found a few times. The sequenced material came from peripheral blood. The receptor comes from a woman aged 40 to 55 with acute or convalescent COVID-19. V gene TRBV6-5 combines with J gene TRBJ1-4; D is ambiguous. CDR3 amino acids: CASSYSWAEEKLFF. For the CDR3, the DNA is TGTGCCAGCAGTTACTCGTGGGCAGAGGAAAAACTGTTTTTT.